The source of this T cell receptor (beta chain) is a study of CD8+CD57+ T cells in acquired aplastic anemia. The overall study: Average DNA yield from sorted CD4+ and CD8+ cells was around 3.2 ug. Study outcomes and limitations: Comparison of patients with controls identified about 27 shared CD8+ CDR3 sequences.

According to the study, genomic DNA was the template for TCR beta VDJ and CDR3 profiling. TCRdb analysed the reads with MiXCR anew, one entry per CDR3 protein. The repertoire holds approximately 180,000 distinct CDR3 sequences, with around 48% as singletons. Germline V gene data show CDR1 as MNHNS and CDR2 as SASEGT. The CDR3 loop spans 13 amino acids. The V and J ends lost 7 bases and 3 bases, in that order; junction bases with no gene match: 4. An expansion of CD8+CD57+ cells by flow cytometry had been shown in patients chosen for sequencing. Patients had not yet gotten any therapy when their blood was taken for sampling. This clonotype was detected ten times or more. What it binds is not known.

V gene TRBV6-1 combines with J gene TRBJ2-5; the match to TRBD2 covers 8 bases. The specimen sequenced was sorted CD4+, CD8+, or CD8+CD57+ T cells (not recorded which) from PBMCs. The source is a human donor with aplastic anemia. This CDR3 reads CASMVSGEETQYF. DNA of the CDR3: TGTGCCAGCATGGTTAGCGGGGAAGAGACCCAGTACTTC.